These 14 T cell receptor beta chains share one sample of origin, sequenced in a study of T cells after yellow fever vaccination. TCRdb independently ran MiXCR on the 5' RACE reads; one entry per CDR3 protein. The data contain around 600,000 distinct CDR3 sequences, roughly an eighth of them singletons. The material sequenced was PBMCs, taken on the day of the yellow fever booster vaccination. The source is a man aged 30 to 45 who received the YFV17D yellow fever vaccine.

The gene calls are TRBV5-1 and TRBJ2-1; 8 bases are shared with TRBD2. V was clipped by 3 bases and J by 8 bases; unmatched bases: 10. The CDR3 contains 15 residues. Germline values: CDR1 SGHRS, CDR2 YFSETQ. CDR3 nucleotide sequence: TGCGCCAGCAGCTGGGGAAGCGGGAGTTTTGATGAGCAGTTCTTC. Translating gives CASSWGSGSFDEQFF.

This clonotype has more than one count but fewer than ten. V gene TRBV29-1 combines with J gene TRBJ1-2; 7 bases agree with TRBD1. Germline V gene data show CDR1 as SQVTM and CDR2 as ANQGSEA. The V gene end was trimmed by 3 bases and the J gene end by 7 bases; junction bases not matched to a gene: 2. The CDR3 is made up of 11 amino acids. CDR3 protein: CSVETGFGYTF. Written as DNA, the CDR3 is TGCAGCGTTGAGACAGGGTTTGGCTACACCTTC.

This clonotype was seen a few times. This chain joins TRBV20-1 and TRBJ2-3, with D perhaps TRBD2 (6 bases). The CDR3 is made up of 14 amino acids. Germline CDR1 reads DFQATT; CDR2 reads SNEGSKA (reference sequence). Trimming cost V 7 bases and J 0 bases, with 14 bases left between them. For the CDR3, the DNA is TGCAGTGAGTTAGCGGAGTCTAGCACAGATACGCAGTATTTT. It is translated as CSELAESSTDTQYF.

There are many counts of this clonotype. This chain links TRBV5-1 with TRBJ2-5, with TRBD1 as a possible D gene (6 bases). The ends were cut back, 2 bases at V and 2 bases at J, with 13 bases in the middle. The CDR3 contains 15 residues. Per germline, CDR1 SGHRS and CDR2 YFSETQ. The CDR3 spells CASSLPGTLQETQYF. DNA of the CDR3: TGCGCCAGCAGCTTACCCGGGACATTGCAAGAGACCCAGTACTTC.

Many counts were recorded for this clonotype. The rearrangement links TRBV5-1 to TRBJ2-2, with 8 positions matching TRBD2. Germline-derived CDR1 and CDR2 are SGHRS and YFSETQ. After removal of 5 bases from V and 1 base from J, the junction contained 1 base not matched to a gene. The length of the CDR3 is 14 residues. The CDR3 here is CASRLAENTGELFF. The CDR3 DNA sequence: TGCGCCAGCAGACTAGCGGAGAACACCGGGGAGCTGTTTTTT.

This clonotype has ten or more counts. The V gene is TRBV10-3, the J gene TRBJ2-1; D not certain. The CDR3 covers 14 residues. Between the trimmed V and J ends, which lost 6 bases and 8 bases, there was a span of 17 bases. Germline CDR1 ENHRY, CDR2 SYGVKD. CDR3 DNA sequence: TGTGCCATCAGGGTTTCCGTTGGTATCTATGAGCAGTTCTTC. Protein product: CAIRVSVGIYEQFF.

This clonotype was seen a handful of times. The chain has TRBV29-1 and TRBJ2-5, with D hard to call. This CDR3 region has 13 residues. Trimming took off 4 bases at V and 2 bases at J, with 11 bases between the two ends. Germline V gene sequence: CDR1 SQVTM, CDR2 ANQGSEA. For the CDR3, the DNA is TGCAGCGTTGTTCGGCCAAAACAAGAGACCCAGTACTTC. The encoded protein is CSVVRPKQETQYF.

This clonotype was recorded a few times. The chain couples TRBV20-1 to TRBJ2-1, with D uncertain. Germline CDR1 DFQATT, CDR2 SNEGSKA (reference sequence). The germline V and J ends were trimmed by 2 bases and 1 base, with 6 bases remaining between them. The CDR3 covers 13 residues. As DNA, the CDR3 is TGCAGTGCTAGAAAGACATCCTACAATGAGCAGTTCTTC. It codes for CSARKTSYNEQFF.

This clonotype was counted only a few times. Here the CDR3 DNA reads TGTGCCAGTATCTCACAGGACAAAATCACTGAAGCTTTCTTT. Encoded protein: CASISQDKITEAFF. This rearrangement joins TRBV19 to TRBJ1-1, with D possibly matching TRBD1 (5 bases). V dropped 7 bases and J dropped 4 bases, with 16 bases sitting between them. There are 14 residues in the CDR3. Germline-derived CDR1 and CDR2 are LNHDA and SQIVND (reference sequence).

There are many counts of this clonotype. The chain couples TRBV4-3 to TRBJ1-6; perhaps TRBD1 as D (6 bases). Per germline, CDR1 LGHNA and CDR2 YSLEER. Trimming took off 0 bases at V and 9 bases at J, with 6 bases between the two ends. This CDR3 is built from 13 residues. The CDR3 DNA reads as TGCGCCAGCAGCCAAGACAGGGGTTCACCCCTCCACTTT. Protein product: CASSQDRGSPLHF.

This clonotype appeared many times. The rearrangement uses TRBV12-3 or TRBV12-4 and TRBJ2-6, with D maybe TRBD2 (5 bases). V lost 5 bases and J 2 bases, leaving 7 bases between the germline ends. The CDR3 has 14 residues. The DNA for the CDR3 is TGTGCCAGCAGTACCGGGGCTGGGGCCAACGTCCTGACTTTC. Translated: CASSTGAGANVLTF.

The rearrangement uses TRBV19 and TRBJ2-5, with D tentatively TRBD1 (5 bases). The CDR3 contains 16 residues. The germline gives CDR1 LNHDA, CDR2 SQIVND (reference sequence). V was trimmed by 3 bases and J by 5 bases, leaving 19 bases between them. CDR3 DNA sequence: TGTGCCAGTAGTATCGCCTTAGTGGCCCCAGGGGAGACCCAGTACTTC. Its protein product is CASSIALVAPGETQYF.

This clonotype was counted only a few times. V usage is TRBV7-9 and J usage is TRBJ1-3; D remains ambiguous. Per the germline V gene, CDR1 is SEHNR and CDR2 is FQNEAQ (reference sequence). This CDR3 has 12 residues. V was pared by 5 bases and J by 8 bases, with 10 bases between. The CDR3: CASSLRVHTIYF. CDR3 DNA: TGTGCCAGCAGCCTAAGGGTGCACACCATATATTTT.

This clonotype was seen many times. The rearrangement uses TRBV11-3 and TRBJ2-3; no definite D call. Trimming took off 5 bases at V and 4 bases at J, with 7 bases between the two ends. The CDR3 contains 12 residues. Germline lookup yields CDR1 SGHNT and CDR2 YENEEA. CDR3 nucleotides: TGTGCCAGCAGCCAAGGGTCAGATACGCAGTATTTT. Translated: CASSQGSDTQYF.